Listed below are T cell receptor beta chains from one sample, sequenced in a study of identical twins. A single record per CDR3 protein comes from TCRdb applying MiXCR to the 5' RACE reads. The sample has around 250,000 distinct CDR3 sequences; about 8.3% are singletons. A further study also used this sample, focusing on yellow fever vaccine responses in identical twins.

Sequenced material: CD8+ T cells sorted from blood. All receptors come from a woman aged 18 to 35 in good health. CDR3s leave out the opening cysteine and the closing phenylalanine or tryptophan.

11 TRBJ1-2 TRBV27 ASSLRVGYGYT
13 TRBJ2-4 TRBV7-3 ASSLTSGPKNIQY
12 TRBJ2-1 TRBV20-1 SASRLGLYNEQF
12 TRBJ2-2 TRBV4-1 ASSQVGKTGELF
12 TRBJ2-7 TRBV18 ASSLLGVGYEQY
12 TRBJ2-3 TRBV7-9 ASSHPIQEDTQY
13 TRBJ2-7 TRBV5-5 ASLDRDRGTYEQY
16 TRBJ2-2 TRBV11-1 ATPPPHSLGMNTGELF
13 TRBJ2-5 TRBV6-5 ASSYVASGGETQY
11 TRBJ2-3 TRBV20-1 SAKDRGEDTQY
15 TRBJ2-3 TRBV7-2 ASSYSGRPKPTDTQY
14 TRBJ2-7 TRBV12-3/TRBV12-4 ASSPTGERPAYEQY
12 TRBJ2-6 TRBV25-1 ASSHRVGGDVLT
13 TRBJ2-7 TRBV7-6 ASSGYRDGTYEQY
12 TRBJ2-7 TRBV4-2 ASSPISGSNEQY
12 TRBJ2-1 TRBV20-1 SASWGQANNEQF
13 TRBJ2-7 TRBV10-3 AISEFRSRSDEQY
11 TRBJ2-7 TRBV6-2/TRBV6-3 ASTALWSYEQY
14 TRBJ2-2 TRBV6-1 ASTSFSGANTGELF
10 TRBJ2-5 TRBV29-1 SVVPPQETQY
13 TRBJ2-7 TRBV18 ASSTGQGGAYEQY
9 TRBJ2-2 TRBV7-9 ASSFFGELF
15 TRBJ2-1 TRBV9 ASSGTRVGRDYNEQF
11 TRBJ2-3 TRBV20-1 TLWGGSTDTQY
10 TRBJ2-7 TRBV6-5 DSSYGTSEQY
15 TRBJ2-3 TRBV5-1 ASSLGWVAVSTDTQY
14 TRBJ2-3 TRBV4-1 ASSPVFGASTDTQY
15 TRBJ2-2 TRBV7-7 ASSPVVGQPNTGELF
11 TRBJ2-7 TRBV20-1 SARVWGSYEQY
15 TRBJ1-5 TRBV6-1 ASSGQPGQGRNQPQH
13 TRBJ2-7 TRBV10-2 ASSESRDRAYEQY
13 TRBJ2-7 TRBV29-1 SVEEWAGVSYEQY
13 TRBJ2-5 TRBV23-1 ASSRGTASQETQY
12 TRBJ2-1 TRBV29-1 SVDSRNQRYEQF
13 TRBJ1-1 TRBV27 ASRPLEGPNTEAF
16 TRBJ2-5 TRBV11-2 ASRPQGAASGYQETQY
13 TRBJ2-2 TRBV3-1 ASSQDVGNTGELF
13 TRBJ2-1 TRBV27 ASSRGLAGVNEQF
12 TRBJ2-1 TRBV5-4 ASSFLAGEYEQF
12 TRBJ2-7 TRBV9 ASSLRTGGGEQY
12 TRBJ2-1 TRBV12-3/TRBV12-4 ASSFQVGYNEQF
13 TRBJ1-2 TRBV4-3 ASRARDRGLDGYT
9 TRBJ1-4 TRBV29-1 SVDVGGKLF
13 TRBJ2-5 TRBV12-3/TRBV12-4 ASSFFGSDQETQY
16 TRBJ2-2 TRBV15 ATSRALWREENTGELF
13 TRBJ2-1 TRBV4-1 ASSQDKHGGLGQF
15 TRBJ2-1 TRBV28 ASSSIRASSSYNEQF
13 TRBJ2-3 TRBV7-8 ASRPMGGAQDTQY
13 TRBJ2-7 TRBV2 AAGTSGGNTYEQY
13 TRBJ2-1 TRBV12-3/TRBV12-4 ASYLTGVEDNEQF